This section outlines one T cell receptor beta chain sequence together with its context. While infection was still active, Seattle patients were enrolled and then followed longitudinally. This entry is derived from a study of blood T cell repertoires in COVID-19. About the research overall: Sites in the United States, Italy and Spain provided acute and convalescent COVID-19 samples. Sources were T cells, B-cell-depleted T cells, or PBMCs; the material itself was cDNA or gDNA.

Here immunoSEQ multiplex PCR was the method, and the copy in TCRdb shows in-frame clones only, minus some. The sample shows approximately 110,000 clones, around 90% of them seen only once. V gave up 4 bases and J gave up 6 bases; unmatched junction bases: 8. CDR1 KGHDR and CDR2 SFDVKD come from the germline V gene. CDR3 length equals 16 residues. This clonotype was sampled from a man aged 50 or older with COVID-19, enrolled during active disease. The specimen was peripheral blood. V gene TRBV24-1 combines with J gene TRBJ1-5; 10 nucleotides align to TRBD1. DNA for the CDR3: TGTGCCACCAGTGACCCCGGGACAGGGGAAGGTCAGCCCCAGCATTTT. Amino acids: CATSDPGTGEGQPQHF.